This T cell receptor beta chain was recorded in a study of OX40 agonist ivuxolimab in advanced cancers. This CDR3 has 13 residues. The germline gives CDR1 SNHLY, CDR2 FYNNEI. V lost 7 bases, J lost 6 bases, and 6 bases stayed unmatched. Generated by immunoSEQ multiplex PCR, the TCRdb table keeps only in-frame clones and is missing some. The table includes roughly 41,000 clones, around four fifths detected once. The V gene is TRBV2, the J gene TRBJ2-3, with TRBD2 matching over 8 bases. The clonotype was recovered from an adult with an advanced solid tumor such as melanoma, head and neck, liver or kidney cancer. Sequences were derived from CD4+ or CD8+ T cells sorted from blood, sampled in a trial of the OX40 agonist ivuxolimab. In DNA form, the CDR3 reads TGTGCCAGCACAAGCGGGGGAGGGGATACGCAGTATTTT. This codes for CASTSGGGDTQYF.